The rows below give T cell receptor beta chains drawn from one sample of a study of blood T cell repertoires in COVID-19. Using immunoSEQ multiplex PCR, the repertoire was profiled, and TCRdb retains in-frame clones only, with some absent. The sample shows about 130,000 clones, around 89% of them seen only once. Sequenced: peripheral blood. All receptors derive from a man aged 55 to 70 with COVID-19, enrolled during active disease. CDR3s leave out the opening cysteine and the closing phenylalanine or tryptophan. Fields, in order: CDR3 length, V gene, clone size, J gene, CDR3 protein. Some rows mark clone size as missing; the rest say once, few, many or name a class of expanded clone.

len: 15; v_gene: TRBV18; abundance: few; j_gene: TRBJ1-2; CDR3aa: ASSPRSLPQGARGYT
len: 14; v_gene: TRBV7-3; abundance: -; j_gene: TRBJ2-1; CDR3aa: ASSPSQGHAGNEQF
len: 16; v_gene: TRBV5-1; abundance: -; j_gene: TRBJ2-2; CDR3aa: ASSREQGVLLNTGELF
len: 12; v_gene: TRBV3-1/TRBV3-2; abundance: -; j_gene: TRBJ2-3; CDR3aa: ASSPWQGTDTQY
len: 12; v_gene: TRBV7-9; abundance: -; j_gene: TRBJ2-3; CDR3aa: ASSSQGDTDTQY
len: 14; v_gene: TRBV2; abundance: -; j_gene: TRBJ1-2; CDR3aa: ASSTTAGAYNYGYT
len: 14; v_gene: TRBV27; abundance: -; j_gene: TRBJ2-1; CDR3aa: ASSSLSGTSGGEQF
len: 11; v_gene: TRBV28; abundance: -; j_gene: TRBJ1-1; CDR3aa: ASGRPSRTEAF
len: 10; v_gene: TRBV7-6; abundance: -; j_gene: TRBJ2-1; CDR3aa: ASSWQRGEQF
len: 10; v_gene: TRBV11-2; abundance: once; j_gene: TRBJ1-1; CDR3aa: ASTQLGPEAF
len: 11; v_gene: TRBV6-5; abundance: once; j_gene: TRBJ1-2; CDR3aa: ASRSLDSYGYT
len: 12; v_gene: TRBV3-1/TRBV3-2; abundance: -; j_gene: TRBJ2-5; CDR3aa: ASSQDRVQETQY
len: 12; v_gene: TRBV29-1; abundance: -; j_gene: TRBJ2-3; CDR3aa: SVGDRGRADTQY
len: 12; v_gene: TRBV11-2; abundance: -; j_gene: TRBJ2-7; CDR3aa: ASSLTPGTYEQY
len: 12; v_gene: TRBV5-1; abundance: -; j_gene: TRBJ1-2; CDR3aa: ASSLDRGGYGYT
len: 12; v_gene: TRBV6-2/TRBV6-3; abundance: few; j_gene: TRBJ1-5; CDR3aa: ASSPRGSNQPQH
len: 12; v_gene: TRBV6-5; abundance: -; j_gene: TRBJ2-3; CDR3aa: ASSSSRTPWAQY
len: 14; v_gene: TRBV5-1; abundance: -; j_gene: TRBJ2-5; CDR3aa: ASSSGLAGAEETQY
len: 14; v_gene: TRBV6-2/TRBV6-3; abundance: -; j_gene: TRBJ2-1; CDR3aa: ASSLPTSGLYNEQF
len: 14; v_gene: TRBV9; abundance: -; j_gene: TRBJ2-5; CDR3aa: ASSVGSSGGRETQY
len: 16; v_gene: TRBV24-1; abundance: -; j_gene: TRBJ2-6; CDR3aa: ATSDPGQGFLGANVLT
len: 15; v_gene: TRBV6-1; abundance: -; j_gene: TRBJ2-7; CDR3aa: ASSDPYRDRGTYEQY
len: 11; v_gene: TRBV4-1; abundance: -; j_gene: TRBJ1-2; CDR3aa: ASSQDGVYGYT
len: 18; v_gene: TRBV21-1; abundance: -; j_gene: TRBJ1-3; CDR3aa: ASSPLDRGPFLSSGNTIY
len: 10; v_gene: TRBV28; abundance: -; j_gene: TRBJ1-1; CDR3aa: ASSLGGASAF
len: 12; v_gene: TRBV2; abundance: once; j_gene: TRBJ1-1; CDR3aa: ASSELVMNTEAF
len: 14; v_gene: TRBV30; abundance: -; j_gene: TRBJ2-7; CDR3aa: AWNRARTGFLYEQY
len: 13; v_gene: TRBV6-6; abundance: once; j_gene: TRBJ1-1; CDR3aa: ASSPRDRGYTEAF
len: 15; v_gene: TRBV30; abundance: -; j_gene: TRBJ2-5; CDR3aa: AWRSPYPGQPQETQY
len: 13; v_gene: TRBV11-1; abundance: -; j_gene: TRBJ2-5; CDR3aa: ASSPRLAGVETQY
len: 13; v_gene: TRBV10-3; abundance: -; j_gene: TRBJ1-6; CDR3aa: AIKPQGGNNSPLH
len: 17; v_gene: TRBV11-2; abundance: -; j_gene: TRBJ2-1; CDR3aa: ASSKEGSSGAKSYNEQF
len: 11; v_gene: TRBV6-2/TRBV6-3; abundance: -; j_gene: TRBJ2-5; CDR3aa: ASSTTRQETQY
len: 13; v_gene: TRBV18; abundance: once; j_gene: TRBJ1-3; CDR3aa: ASSSQGNAGNTIY
len: 12; v_gene: TRBV10-1; abundance: -; j_gene: TRBJ2-7; CDR3aa: ASSEGTSGGEQY
len: 13; v_gene: TRBV6-2/TRBV6-3; abundance: -; j_gene: TRBJ1-2; CDR3aa: ASSSPAGVNYGYT
len: 10; v_gene: TRBV29-1; abundance: -; j_gene: TRBJ1-4; CDR3aa: SVAGSNEKLF